This T cell receptor (beta chain) was captured by sequencing in a study of blood T cell repertoires in COVID-19. The wider study: PBMCs, B-cell-depleted T cells, or T cells provided the cDNA or gDNA that made up the material.

Using immunoSEQ multiplex PCR, the repertoire was profiled, and TCRdb retains in-frame clones only, with some absent. Counted here are about 360,000 clones, around nine tenths occurring once; the ten biggest clones make up under 3%. CDR1 is SGHTA and CDR2 is FQGNSA in the germline V gene. The CDR3 loop spans 16 amino acids. V was trimmed by 3 bases and J by 0 bases, leaving 14 bases between them. The source is a human donor in a cohort sampled during active COVID-19. V is TRBV7-2 and J is TRBJ1-1; D possibly corresponds to TRBD1 (6 bases). Material for sequencing was peripheral blood. CDR3: CASSFPFGQLNTEAFF. CDR3 DNA sequence: TGTGCCAGCAGCTTCCCCTTTGGACAGCTGAACACTGAAGCTTTCTTT.